The 30 T cell receptor beta chains below come from one sample, sequenced in a study of shared clonotypes between healthy human individuals. Measured with immunoSEQ multiplex PCR; TCRdb has only the in-frame clones, and not every one. The table shows over 1.5 million clones, with 95% to 99% occurring only once. Sample: naive CD4+ T cells sorted from blood. Subset specified: CD45RA+ positively selected. These receptors were obtained from a man under 40 in good health.

The CDR3 region has the DNA TGTGCCAGCAGGGGTAACACCGGGGAGCTGTTTTTT. Amino acids: CASRGNTGELFF. This chain uses TRBV6-5 with TRBJ2-2; D is unclear. This CDR3 region has 12 residues. Trimming took off 6 bases at V and 2 bases at J, with 4 bases between the two ends. Per germline, CDR1 MNHEY and CDR2 SVGAGI.

This clone appeared once. CDR3 amino acids: CSAGSGRASEQYF. DNA of the CDR3: TGCAGCGCTGGTAGCGGGAGGGCCTCCGAGCAGTACTTC. The V and J genes are TRBV29-1 and TRBJ2-7; 11 nucleotides match TRBD2. This CDR3 has 13 residues. V lost 7 bases to trimming and J lost 6 bases; unmatched junction nucleotides: 8. The V gene's germline CDR1 is SQVTM and CDR2 ANQGSEA.

The V and J genes are TRBV30 and TRBJ2-7, with no clear D. The V end lost 6 bases, the J end lost 2 bases, and 14 bases lay between the germline ends. Germline lookup yields CDR1 GTSNPN and CDR2 SVGIG (reference sequence). The CDR3 consists of 13 residues. CDR3: CACTWSITYEQYF. The DNA of the CDR3 is TGTGCCTGCACGTGGTCTATTACCTACGAGCAGTACTTC.

The rearrangement uses TRBV10-3 and TRBJ2-3; 9 positions agree with TRBD1. Germline CDR1 is ENHRY and CDR2 is SYGVKD. J lost 0 bases, V lost 6 bases, and 13 bases had no gene match. This CDR3 is 18 amino acids long. CDR3 bases: TGTGCCATCAGAACTTCCGGGACAGGGACCAAAAGCACAGATACGCAGTATTTT. As protein: CAIRTSGTGTKSTDTQYF.

The rearrangement joins TRBV6-1 to TRBJ1-5; D not certain. Trimming took off 7 bases at V and 6 bases at J, with 10 bases between the two ends. Looked up from germline, CDR1 is MNHNS and CDR2 is SASEGT. The CDR3 is 12 amino acids. CDR3 in DNA: TGTGCCAGCATTGGGTATGTTCAGCCCCAGCATTTT. Encoded protein: CASIGYVQPQHF.

The V and J genes are TRBV14 and TRBJ2-7; 11 positions match TRBD1. The CDR3 is made up of 14 amino acids. The germline V gene encodes CDR1 SGHDN and CDR2 FVKESK. J lost 8 bases, V lost 5 bases, and 8 bases had no gene match. CDR3: CASSAGTGGFKQYF. Here the CDR3 DNA reads TGTGCCAGCAGCGCCGGGACAGGGGGATTTAAGCAGTACTTC.

The V and J genes are TRBV5-1 and TRBJ2-7; D possibly uses TRBD1 or TRBD2 (5 bases each). The ends were cut back, 3 bases at V and 5 bases at J, with 21 bases in the middle. CDR1 is SGHRS, CDR2 YFSETQ, per germline. The CDR3 extends over 16 amino acids. The CDR3 loop reads CASSWIGGADYNEQYF. CDR3 nucleotides: TGCGCCAGCAGCTGGATTGGGGGAGCCGATTATAACGAGCAGTACTTC. Filled out from reference TRBV5-1 and TRBJ2-7, the complete variable domain reads KAGVTQTPRYLIKTRGQQVTLSCSPISGHRSVSWYQQTPGQGLQFLFEYFSETQRNKGNFPGRFSGRQFSNSRSEMNVSTLELGDSALYLCASSWIGGADYNEQYFGPGTRLTVT.

The V and J genes are TRBV5-1 and TRBJ2-7; 7 nucleotides match TRBD2. V gave up 3 bases and J gave up 7 bases; unmatched junction bases: 19. The CDR3 is 17 amino acids. Germline values: CDR1 SGHRS, CDR2 YFSETQ. CDR3 DNA: TGCGCCAGCAGCTCCAGTCCATTAGCGGGCGCTGCCCCGGAGCAGTACTTC. Encoded protein: CASSSSPLAGAAPEQYF.

The chain couples TRBV30 to TRBJ1-4; no firm D call. Germline V gives CDR1 GTSNPN, CDR2 SVGIG (reference sequence). The CDR3 runs to 12 residues. The V gene lost 3 bases and the J gene lost 7 bases, with 9 bases spanning the gap. The CDR3 region is CAWSGLGEKLFF. CDR3 DNA: TGTGCCTGGAGCGGGTTGGGTGAAAAACTGTTTTTT.

This rearrangement joins TRBV19 to TRBJ2-1, with D perhaps matching TRBD2 (6 bases). This CDR3 spans 19 amino acids. Germline lookup yields CDR1 LNHDA and CDR2 SQIVND (reference sequence). With 1 base removed from V and 3 bases from J, the gap between germline ends came to 22 bases. CDR3 sequence reads: CASSIVGGRWKGRYNEQFF. Written as DNA, the CDR3 is TGTGCCAGTAGTATAGTTGGAGGGAGGTGGAAGGGGCGCTACAATGAGCAGTTCTTC.

The gene calls are TRBV5-4 and TRBJ2-7; D possibly corresponds to TRBD2 (5 bases). Trimming pared 4 bases from V and 2 bases from J, leaving 13 bases between. Per the germline V gene, CDR1 is SGHNT and CDR2 is YYREEE (reference sequence). The CDR3 consists of 14 residues. This CDR3 reads CASSPEVGPYEQYF. In nucleotides, the CDR3 is TGTGCCAGCAGCCCGGAGGTAGGGCCCTACGAGCAGTACTTC.

This clone was detected only once. The genes are TRBV7-2 and TRBJ2-7, with 9 positions matching TRBD2. Germline CDR1 reads SGHTA; CDR2 reads FQGNSA. V dropped 5 bases and J dropped 4; count of bases not matched to a gene: 9. This CDR3 spans 15 amino acids. The CDR3 nucleotides are TGTGCCAGCAGCATCGTGGGACTAGCAGCTTACGAGCAGTACTTC. Translating it yields CASSIVGLAAYEQYF.

The table lists this clone with a count of one. This sequence joins TRBV28 and TRBJ2-7; D might be TRBD2 (5 bases). The CDR3 is 16 residues long. Trimming shortened V by 2 bases and J by 3 bases, and 17 bases separated the two germline ends. The germline V gene encodes CDR1 MDHEN and CDR2 SYDVKM. As DNA, the CDR3 is TGTGCCAGCAGTTTAGATTTGAGGGATCCTCACTACGAGCAGTACTTC. It encodes CASSLDLRDPHYEQYF.

The rearrangement links TRBV19 to TRBJ1-1; TRBD1 might be the D (6 bases). Germline V CDR1 and CDR2: LNHDA, SQIVND (reference sequence). The CDR3 runs 15 residues. V lost 7 bases and J 1 base, leaving 16 bases between the germline ends. This CDR3 reads CASTTGAFKNTEAFF. CDR3 nucleotide sequence: TGTGCCAGTACCACGGGGGCCTTCAAGAACACTGAAGCTTTCTTT.

Remarks on this clone: In the same sample, other DNA sequences code for this CDR3. The rearrangement links TRBV9 to TRBJ2-7; 11 nucleotides agree with TRBD1. Germline values: CDR1 SGDLS, CDR2 YYNGEE. CDR3 length: 15 residues. V lost 0 bases to trimming and J lost 2 bases; unmatched junction nucleotides: 1. As DNA, the CDR3 is TGTGCCAGCAGCGTAGGGGGACAGGGGGCCTACGAGCAGTACTTC. It translates to CASSVGGQGAYEQYF.

The V call is TRBV6-4, the J call TRBJ1-5; D might be TRBD1 (6 bases). Trimming took 4 bases from V and 4 from J, leaving 11 bases between them. Germline V gene lookup returns CDR1 MRHNA and CDR2 SNTAGT. CDR3 length: 14 residues. The CDR3 bases are TGTGCCAGCAGTGTAGGGGGTCCGAATCAGCCCCAGCATTTT. Its protein is CASSVGGPNQPQHF.

V is TRBV27 and J is TRBJ1-3, with unresolved D. V was cut by 3 bases and J by 0 bases, with 12 bases left in between. This CDR3 is built from 16 residues. Germline assignment: CDR1 MNHEY and CDR2 SMNVEV (reference sequence). The CDR3 is CASSFPRESSGNTIYF. The DNA of the CDR3 is TGTGCCAGCAGTTTCCCACGGGAAAGCTCTGGAAACACCATATATTTT.

The chain carries TRBV6-5 and TRBJ1-2; TRBD1 might be the D (6 bases). In germline, CDR1 is MNHEY, CDR2 SVGAGI. The ends were cut back, 5 bases at V and 9 bases at J, with 16 bases in the middle. The CDR3 consists of 13 residues. DNA for the CDR3: TGTGCCAGCAGTATTGCAGGGGCGGATCGCTACACCTTC. As protein: CASSIAGADRYTF.

The CDR3 loop is CASSRTGVDEQFF. In DNA, the CDR3 is TGTGCCAGCAGCAGGACAGGGGTCGATGAGCAGTTCTTC. This chain uses TRBV5-6 with TRBJ2-1; TRBD1 aligns across 9 bases. With 4 bases clipped from V and 8 bases from J, the junction kept 4 bases outside the gene matches. The CDR3 is 13 amino acids. Germline V gene lookup returns CDR1 SGHDT and CDR2 YYEEEE.

The chain employs TRBV10-3 and TRBJ2-7; possibly TRBD2 for D (5 bases). The germline V gene has CDR1 ENHRY and CDR2 SYGVKD. CDR3 length: 13 residues. Between the trimmed V and J ends, which lost 6 bases and 3 bases, there was a span of 12 bases. The CDR3 region is CAIRTRDLYEQYF. In nucleotides, the CDR3 is TGTGCCATCAGAACTAGAGACCTCTACGAGCAGTACTTC.

This clone was counted a few times. The rearrangement uses TRBV29-1 and TRBJ2-7; 12 bases map to TRBD2. The CDR3 has 11 residues. CDR1 is SQVTM and CDR2 is ANQGSEA in the germline V gene. The junction had 4 bases not matched to a gene; V was cut back by 5 bases and J by 11 bases. CDR3 nucleotide sequence: TGCAGCGTTAGGACTAGCGGGGTCGAGTACTTC. It encodes CSVRTSGVEYF.

The chain couples TRBV2 to TRBJ2-3; D is ambiguous. The CDR3 is made up of 15 amino acids. The germline gives CDR1 SNHLY, CDR2 FYNNEI. V lost 3 bases and J lost 2, with 12 bases in between. This chain's CDR3 is CASSDDAAYTDTQYF. The CDR3 DNA is TGTGCCAGCAGTGATGACGCGGCGTACACAGATACGCAGTATTTT. Variable domain in full (rest from reference TRBV2 and TRBJ2-3): EPEVTQTPSHQVTQMGQEVILRCVPISNHLYFYWYRQILGQKVEFLVSFYNNEISEKSEIFDDQFSVERPDGSNFTLKIRSTKLEDSAMYFCASSDDAAYTDTQYFGPGTRLTVL.

This clone came up a few times. The V gene is TRBV18, the J gene TRBJ1-5, with a weak D call TRBD1 (5 bases). The CDR3 is made up of 13 amino acids. V was cut by 6 bases and J by 2 bases, with 8 bases left in between. CDR1 KGHSH and CDR2 LQKENI come from the germline V gene. In DNA, the CDR3 is TGTGCCAGCTCCACGACAGGCAATCAGCCCCAGCATTTT. This sequence encodes CASSTTGNQPQHF.

The chain joins TRBV5-1 to TRBJ2-7; TRBD2 aligns across 12 bases. Germline V lookup: CDR1 SGHRS, CDR2 YFSETQ. This CDR3 region has 16 residues. V gave up 1 base and J gave up 7 bases; unmatched junction bases: 9. The CDR3 sequence is CASSLLGLAGGPEQYF. The CDR3 DNA is TGCGCCAGCAGCTTGCTCGGGCTAGCGGGAGGGCCTGAGCAGTACTTC.

The chain couples TRBV7-9 to TRBJ2-7; 10 bases match TRBD1. The ends lost 3 bases at V and 5 bases at J; junction bases unmatched: 7. Germline-derived CDR1 and CDR2 are SEHNR and FQNEAQ (reference sequence). This CDR3 spans 15 amino acids. The CDR3 DNA is TGTGCCAGCAGCTTCGGACAGGGGGTGTCGGACGAGCAGTACTTC. Protein: CASSFGQGVSDEQYF.

This chain joins TRBV28 and TRBJ2-3; no clear D gene. The CDR3 length is 15 residues. From germline, CDR1 is MDHEN and CDR2 SYDVKM. The V gene lost 4 bases and the J gene lost 5 bases, with 16 bases spanning the gap. CDR3 loop: CASSSSVGSGDTQYF. In DNA form, the CDR3 reads TGTGCCAGCAGTTCTTCCGTTGGGTCGGGAGATACGCAGTATTTT.

The genes are TRBV2 and TRBJ2-1, with 9 positions matching TRBD2. The trim removed 5 bases at V and 3 bases at J, leaving 5 bases unmatched. Germline lookup yields CDR1 SNHLY and CDR2 FYNNEI. The CDR3 totals 15 residues. The CDR3 is CASSKRLADYNEQFF. CDR3 DNA: TGTGCCAGCAGTAAAAGACTAGCGGACTACAATGAGCAGTTCTTC.

The chain links TRBV19 to TRBJ2-1; maybe TRBD2 (6 bases). Trimming took off 6 bases at V and 8 bases at J, with 17 bases between the two ends. CDR3 length: 14 residues. CDR1 is LNHDA and CDR2 is SQIVND in the germline V gene (reference sequence). Here the CDR3 DNA reads TGTGCCAGTAGCGAGTTAGGGAGGCGGGATGAGCAGTTCTTC. Protein product: CASSELGRRDEQFF.

This sequence joins TRBV27 and TRBJ2-3; D not certain. With 5 bases removed from V and 2 bases from J, the gap between germline ends came to 5 bases. Germline V CDR1 and CDR2: MNHEY, SMNVEV (reference sequence). There are 12 residues in the CDR3. This CDR3 reads CASSHITDTQYF. Here the CDR3 DNA reads TGTGCCAGCAGTCATATCACAGATACGCAGTATTTT.

This chain links TRBV13 with TRBJ1-1, with D possibly being TRBD1 (6 bases). Germline V gene sequence: CDR1 PRHDT, CDR2 FYEKMQ (reference sequence). This CDR3 has 16 amino acids. V lost 5 bases, J lost 3 bases, and 19 bases lay in between. CDR3 protein: CASSPSVYRGDTEAFF. DNA of the CDR3: TGTGCCAGCAGCCCATCGGTATATAGGGGGGACACTGAAGCTTTCTTT.